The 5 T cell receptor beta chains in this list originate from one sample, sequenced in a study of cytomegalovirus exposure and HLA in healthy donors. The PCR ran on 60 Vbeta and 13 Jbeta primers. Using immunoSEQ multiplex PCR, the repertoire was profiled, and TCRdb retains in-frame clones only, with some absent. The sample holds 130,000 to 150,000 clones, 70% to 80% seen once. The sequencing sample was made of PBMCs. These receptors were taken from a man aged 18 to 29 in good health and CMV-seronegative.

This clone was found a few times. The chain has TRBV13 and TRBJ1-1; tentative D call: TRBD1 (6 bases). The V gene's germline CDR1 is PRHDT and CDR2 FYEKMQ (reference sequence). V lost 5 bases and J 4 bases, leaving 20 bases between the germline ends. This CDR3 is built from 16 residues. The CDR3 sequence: CASSLRDTEFSTEAFF. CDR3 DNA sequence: TGTGCCAGCAGCCTCCGGGACACTGAATTTTCCACTGAAGCTTTCTTT.

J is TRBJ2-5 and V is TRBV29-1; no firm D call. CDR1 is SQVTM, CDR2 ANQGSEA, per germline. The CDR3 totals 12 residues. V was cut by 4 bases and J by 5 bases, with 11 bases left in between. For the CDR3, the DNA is TGCAGCGTTGGTATTCAGAGGGAGACCCAGTACTTC. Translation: CSVGIQRETQYF. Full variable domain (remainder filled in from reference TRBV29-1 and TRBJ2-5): SAVISQKPSRDICQRGTSLTIQCQVDSQVTMMFWYRQQPGQSLTLIATANQGSEATYESGFVIDKFPISRPNLTFSTLTVSNMSPEDSSIYLCSVGIQRETQYFGPGTRLLVL.

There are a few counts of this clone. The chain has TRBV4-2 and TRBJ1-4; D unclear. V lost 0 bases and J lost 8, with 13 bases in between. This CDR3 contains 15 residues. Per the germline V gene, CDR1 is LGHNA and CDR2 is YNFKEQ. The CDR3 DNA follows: TGTGCCAGCAGCCAAGAGAGGAAAAACTACGAAAAACTGTTTTTT. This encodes CASSQERKNYEKLFF.

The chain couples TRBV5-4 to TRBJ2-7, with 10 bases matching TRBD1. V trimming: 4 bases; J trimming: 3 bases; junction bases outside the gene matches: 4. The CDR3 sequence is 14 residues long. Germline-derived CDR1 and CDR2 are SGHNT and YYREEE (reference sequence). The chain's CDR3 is CASSRGQGYYEQYF. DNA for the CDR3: TGTGCCAGCAGCAGGGGACAGGGGTACTACGAGCAGTACTTC. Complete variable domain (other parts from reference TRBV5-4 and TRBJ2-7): ETGVTQSPTHLIKTRGQQVTLRCSSQSGHNTVSWYQQALGQGPQFIFQYYREEENGRGNFPPRFSGLQFPNYSSELNVNALELDDSALYLCASSRGQGYYEQYFGPGTRLTVT.

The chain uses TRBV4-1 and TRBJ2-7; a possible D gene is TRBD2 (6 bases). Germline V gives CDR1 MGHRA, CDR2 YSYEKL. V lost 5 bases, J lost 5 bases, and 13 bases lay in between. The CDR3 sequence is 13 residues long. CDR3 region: CASSSRTGDEQYF. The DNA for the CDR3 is TGCGCCAGCAGCTCCAGGACGGGAGACGAGCAGTACTTC.